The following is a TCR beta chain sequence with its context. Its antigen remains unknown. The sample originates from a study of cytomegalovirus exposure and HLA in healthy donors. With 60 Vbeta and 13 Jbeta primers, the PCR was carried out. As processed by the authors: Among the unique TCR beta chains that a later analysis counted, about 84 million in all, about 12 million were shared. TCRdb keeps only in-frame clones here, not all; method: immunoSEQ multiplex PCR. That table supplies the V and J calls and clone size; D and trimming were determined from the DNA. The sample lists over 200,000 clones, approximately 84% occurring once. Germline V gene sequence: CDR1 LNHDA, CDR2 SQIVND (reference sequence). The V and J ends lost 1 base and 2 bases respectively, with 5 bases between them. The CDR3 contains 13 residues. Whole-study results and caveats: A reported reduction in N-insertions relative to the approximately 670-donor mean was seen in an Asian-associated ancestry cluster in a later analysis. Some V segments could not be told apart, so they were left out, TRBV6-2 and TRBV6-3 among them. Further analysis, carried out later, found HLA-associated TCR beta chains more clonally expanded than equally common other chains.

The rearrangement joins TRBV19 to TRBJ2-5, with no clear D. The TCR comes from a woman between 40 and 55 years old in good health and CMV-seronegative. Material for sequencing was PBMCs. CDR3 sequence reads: CASSIVSQETQYF. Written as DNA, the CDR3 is TGTGCCAGTAGTATAGTGTCTCAAGAGACCCAGTACTTC.